A selection of T cell receptor beta chains follows, all from one sample in a study of Graves' ophthalmopathy and Graves' hyperthyroidism. TCRdb redid the calling of the multiplex PCR reads with MiXCR, one entry per CDR3 protein. The sample holds a few hundred thousand distinct CDR3 sequences, about 22% seen once. Sequenced input: peripheral blood. All receptors derive from a woman between 45 and 65 years old with Graves' ophthalmopathy. Both conserved end residues are part of each CDR3. D genes are given only for firm matches. The size entry is marked missing in some rows and otherwise reads once, few, many or a size class.

TGTGCCAGCTCACCACCGTCCTCCTCCTACGAGCAGTACTTC	CASSPPSSSYEQYF	TRBV18	few	-	TRBJ2-7
TGTGCCAGTAGTATACCGTTCCCTTATTTACAGTCCTATGGCTACACCTTC	CASSIPFPYLQSYGYTF	TRBV19	many	-	TRBJ1-2
TGCAGTGCTAGAGATCCAGGCATCTATGGCTACACCTTC	CSARDPGIYGYTF	TRBV20-1	once	-	TRBJ1-2
TGTGCCAGCAGCCGTGGGAACTATGGCTACACCTTC	CASSRGNYGYTF	TRBV7-2	many	-	TRBJ1-2
TGTGCCAGTAGTATAGAAGGGACAGGCATCCAGCCCCAGCATTTT	CASSIEGTGIQPQHF	TRBV19	many	TRBD1	TRBJ1-5
TGTGCCAGCAGCCCGGACGGATCCTACGAGCAGTACTTC	CASSPDGSYEQYF	TRBV2	many	-	TRBJ2-7
TGTGCCACCGGGGAGCGGGAGTGGAGTGAGCAGTACTTC	CATGEREWSEQYF	TRBV24-1	-	TRBD2	TRBJ2-7
TGCAGTGCTACCTCAAGCAACAGGGCTGTGCCCTACGAGCAGTACTTC	CSATSSNRAVPYEQYF	TRBV20-1	many	-	TRBJ2-7
TGTGCCAGCAGTTCTCATACAGGGATGATTCGAGGCTATGGCTACACCTTC	CASSSHTGMIRGYGYTF	TRBV27	many	-	TRBJ1-2
TGTGCCAGCAGTTACGGAGGGACAGCCCAAGAGACCCAGTACTTC	CASSYGGTAQETQYF	TRBV6-5	few	-	TRBJ2-5
TGCGCCAGCAGCTTGGGAAGGCAGGGGAGGACCTACGAGCAGTACTTC	CASSLGRQGRTYEQYF	TRBV5-1	many	-	TRBJ2-7
TGTGCCAGCAGTTCTTCTGGGGCCAACGTCCTGACTTTC	CASSSSGANVLTF	TRBV9	many	-	TRBJ2-6
TGTGCCAGCAGCTTAGATAGGCAGAAGGAGCGGGAGCAGTACTTC	CASSLDRQKEREQYF	TRBV11-2	few	-	TRBJ2-7
TGTGCCAGCAGCCCGCAACCAGGGACCGGTGGCTACACCTTC	CASSPQPGTGGYTF	TRBV7-3	many	-	TRBJ1-2
TGCAGCGTTGCCAGAGCGGGAGGAGGCACCGGGGAGCTGTTTTTT	CSVARAGGGTGELFF	TRBV29-1	-	TRBD2	TRBJ2-2
TGTGCCTGGGGACGCGACAATGAGCAGTTCTTC	CAWGRDNEQFF	TRBV30	-	-	TRBJ2-1
TGCAGTGCTAGAGTGCCTGGGAACAGGGAGGCCTTC	CSARVPGNREAF	TRBV20-1	-	-	TRBJ2-5
TGTGCCAGCAGCTGGACTAGCGGGACTAGCACAGATACGCAGTATTTT	CASSWTSGTSTDTQYF	TRBV2	many	TRBD2	TRBJ2-3
TGTGCCAGCAGCGTTTCTAGCGGGAGAAACAATGAGCAGTTCTTC	CASSVSSGRNNEQFF	TRBV7-3	few	TRBD2	TRBJ2-1
TGTGCCAGCAGTGAATTAATGGGGGCCGGGGAGCTGTTTTTT	CASSELMGAGELFF	TRBV25-1	few	-	TRBJ2-2
TGTGCCAGCAGCTTCAGGGGACAGGGAAGCTATGGCTACACCTTC	CASSFRGQGSYGYTF	TRBV5-4	-	TRBD1	TRBJ1-2
TGTGCCAGCAGTTTAAGGGGGCGCGACTATGGCTACACCTTC	CASSLRGRDYGYTF	TRBV27	many	TRBD1	TRBJ1-2
TGCAGTGCTAGTGAACCTAGCGGGAACGAGCAGTACTTC	CSASEPSGNEQYF	TRBV20-1	many	TRBD2	TRBJ2-7
TGTGCCAGCAGTTCCCCCTCCAGGACCTACGAGCAGTACTTC	CASSSPSRTYEQYF	TRBV28	many	-	TRBJ2-7
TGTGCCAGCACCCCTCTGAGCGGGGGGCCCACCTACGAGCAGTACTTC	CASTPLSGGPTYEQYF	TRBV12-3/TRBV12-4	-	TRBD2	TRBJ2-7
TGCAGCGTTGAAGGGAACTTTAGGACAGCCGAAGCTTTCTTT	CSVEGNFRTAEAFF	TRBV29-1	many	-	TRBJ1-1
TGTGCCACCAGTGACCCAACCGGGACTCCCCACGAGCAGTACTTC	CATSDPTGTPHEQYF	TRBV24-1	many	-	TRBJ2-7
TGCAGTGCTAGTTTGGATATTGAAGCTTTCTTT	CSASLDIEAFF	TRBV20-1	many	-	TRBJ1-1
TGTGCCAGCAGTGAACAGGGGGCAGGGACCCAGTACTTC	CASSEQGAGTQYF	TRBV6-1	-	TRBD1	TRBJ2-5
TGTGCCAGCAGTTTATCCCCCCCCCTAGCGGGGTGGTCGGAGACCCAGTACTTC	CASSLSPPLAGWSETQYF	TRBV27	-	TRBD2	TRBJ2-5
TGTGCCAGCAGCTTAGCGGGGTTTGCCAGATCCATGAACACTGAAGCTTTCTTT	CASSLAGFARSMNTEAFF	TRBV7-2	-	-	TRBJ1-1
TGTGCCAGCAGCCAAAAGACCACCGGGGCCGGGGGTCAGCCCCAGCATTTT	CASSQKTTGAGGQPQHF	TRBV4-2	-	-	TRBJ1-5
TGTGCCAGCTCACCAGGACAGGGAGGGACCTACGAGCAGTACTTC	CASSPGQGGTYEQYF	TRBV18	few	-	TRBJ2-7
TGTGCCAGCAGTGAAGCCCACACTCACTATGGCTACACCTTC	CASSEAHTHYGYTF	TRBV6-1	many	-	TRBJ1-2
TGTGCCAGCAGTAAGAGTACAGGGTTGATCGGAAGTGAAAAACTGTTTTTT	CASSKSTGLIGSEKLFF	TRBV6-1	-	-	TRBJ1-4
TGTGCCAGCAGCTCCAGGTCCACCGGGGAGCTGTTTTTT	CASSSRSTGELFF	TRBV12-3/TRBV12-4	many	-	TRBJ2-2